This is a list of T cell receptor beta chains from one sample in a study of OX40 agonist ivuxolimab in advanced cancers. Generated by immunoSEQ multiplex PCR, the TCRdb table keeps only in-frame clones and is missing some. The sample lists about 50,000 clones; 65% to 85% were seen once. The sequencing here drew on CD4+ or CD8+ T cells sorted from blood, taken in a trial of the OX40 agonist ivuxolimab. The receptors were gathered from an adult with an advanced solid tumor such as melanoma, head and neck, liver or kidney cancer. CDR3s include the opening cysteine and the closing phenylalanine or tryptophan. The D gene is left open where the match is weak. Clone sizes are given selectively: once, few, many, or a class where the clone is expanded.

abundance	d_gene	v_gene	j_gene	CDR3aa	CDR3nt
.	.	TRBV7-8	TRBJ1-3	CASSLEGSSGNTIYF	TGTGCCAGCAGCTTAGAAGGGAGCTCTGGAAACACCATATATTTT
once	.	TRBV5-4	TRBJ1-2	CASWTDFNYGYTF	TGTGCCAGCTGGACCGACTTTAACTATGGCTACACCTTC
.	.	TRBV6-1	TRBJ1-5	CASSLDRGNQPQHF	TGTGCCAGCTCTTTGGACAGAGGCAATCAGCCCCAGCATTTT
.	.	TRBV6-5	TRBJ1-4	CASSYPNEKLFF	TGTGCCAGCAGTTACCCCAATGAAAAACTGTTTTTT
.	TRBD2	TRBV14	TRBJ2-1	CASSQDGRLAGEQFF	TGTGCCAGCAGCCAAGATGGCAGACTAGCGGGAGAGCAGTTCTTC
few	.	TRBV6-1	TRBJ2-7	CASSEAPDGAYEQYF	TGTGCCAGCAGTGAAGCACCGGACGGGGCCTACGAGCAGTACTTC
few	.	TRBV7-9	TRBJ2-7	CASSPSFRDGSYEQYF	TGTGCCAGCAGCCCCTCCTTCCGGGACGGTTCCTACGAGCAGTACTTC
.	TRBD1	TRBV5-7	TRBJ2-7	CASSLDRGTEQYF	TGTGCCAGCAGCTTAGACAGGGGTACCGAGCAGTACTTC
.	.	TRBV9	TRBJ2-2	CASSVAYTGELFF	TGTGCCAGCAGCGTAGCCTACACCGGGGAGCTGTTTTTT
.	TRBD2	TRBV7-6	TRBJ2-1	CASSLRTSRYNEQFF	TGTGCCAGCAGCTTAAGGACTAGCCGATACAATGAGCAGTTCTTC
once	TRBD2	TRBV19	TRBJ2-1	CASSISSAGLAPYNEQFF	TGTGCCAGTAGTATCTCTTCCGCGGGACTAGCCCCCTACAATGAGCAGTTCTTC
.	TRBD2	TRBV7-9	TRBJ2-1	CASSLLLAGGSAAKFF	TGTGCCAGCAGCTTATTGCTAGCGGGAGGGTCTGCTGCTAAGTTCTTC
few	TRBD1	TRBV15	TRBJ1-4	CATSRRTGMAFDEKLFF	TGTGCCACCAGCAGGAGGACAGGGATGGCCTTCGATGAAAAACTGTTTTTT
.	.	TRBV7-6	TRBJ1-1	CASSPPREDTEAFF	TGTGCCAGCAGTCCTCCCAGGGAGGACACTGAAGCTTTCTTT
.	TRBD2	TRBV5-1	TRBJ2-7	CASSLGFSGAAYEQYF	TGCGCCAGCAGCTTGGGATTCAGCGGGGCTGCCTACGAGCAGTACTTC
.	.	TRBV28	TRBJ2-2	CASSLWARATGELFF	TGTGCCAGCAGTTTATGGGCCAGGGCCACCGGGGAGCTGTTTTTT
.	.	TRBV9	TRBJ1-2	CASSTRTATVHGYTF	TGTGCCAGCAGCACCCGGACAGCGACGGTCCATGGCTACACCTTC
.	.	TRBV6-5	TRBJ1-2	CASSESGGGYTF	TGTGCCAGCAGTGAAAGCGGGGGCGGCTACACCTTC
.	.	TRBV9	TRBJ2-1	CASSVGSQGGAYNEQFF	TGTGCCAGCAGCGTAGGGTCGCAGGGGGGAGCCTACAATGAGCAGTTCTTC
.	TRBD1	TRBV7-6	TRBJ2-6	CASSLSTGARPTAGANVLTF	TGTGCCAGCAGCTTAAGCACAGGGGCGCGCCCAACAGCCGGGGCCAACGTCCTGACTTTC
.	.	TRBV2	TRBJ2-7	CASGRGYEQYF	TGTGCCAGCGGCAGGGGTTACGAGCAGTACTTC
.	TRBD2	TRBV5-1	TRBJ2-5	CASSRTSGQETQYF	TGCGCCAGCAGCAGGACTAGCGGCCAAGAGACCCAGTACTTC
.	.	TRBV6-5	TRBJ2-7	CASSYREGYEQYF	TGTGCCAGCAGTTACAGGGAAGGCTACGAGCAGTACTTC
few	TRBD1	TRBV30	TRBJ1-6	CAWDREGSPLHF	TGTGCCTGGGACAGGGAGGGTTCACCCCTCCACTTT
.	TRBD1	TRBV19	TRBJ2-5	CASSWDRGETQYF	TGTGCCAGTAGTTGGGACAGGGGGGAGACCCAGTACTTC
.	.	TRBV28	TRBJ2-3	CASSRSGSTDTQYF	TGTGCCAGCAGCCGAAGCGGAAGCACAGATACGCAGTATTTT
.	.	TRBV7-9	TRBJ1-3	CASSSLKGSGNTIYF	TGTGCCAGCAGCTCCCTCAAGGGATCCGGAAACACCATATATTTT
.	.	TRBV5-4	TRBJ2-7	CASSKGGESAYEQYF	TGTGCCAGCAGCAAGGGAGGAGAGAGCGCCTACGAGCAGTACTTC
.	.	TRBV6-5	TRBJ1-5	CATRQGVDQPQHF	TGTGCCACCAGGCAGGGTGTAGATCAGCCCCAGCATTTT
.	TRBD1	TRBV13	TRBJ1-2	CASSESGGGYGYTF	TGTGCCAGCAGCGAATCAGGGGGGGGCTATGGCTACACCTTC
.	TRBD1	TRBV29-1	TRBJ2-7	CSASGGVPVGQGAYEQYF	TGCAGCGCCAGTGGAGGGGTGCCCGTGGGACAGGGGGCCTACGAGCAGTACTTC
.	TRBD2	TRBV7-6	TRBJ2-7	CASSSPGLALNEQYF	TGTGCCAGCAGCTCCCCGGGACTAGCCCTCAACGAGCAGTACTTC
.	.	TRBV19	TRBJ2-2	CASTGGTVNTGELFF	TGTGCCAGTACCGGAGGGACGGTGAACACCGGGGAGCTGTTTTTT
.	.	TRBV7-6	TRBJ1-1	CASSLRNGNGAEAFF	TGTGCCAGCAGCCTGAGGAATGGAAACGGGGCTGAAGCTTTCTTT
.	.	TRBV19	TRBJ1-5	CASSSRKLYSNQPQHF	TGTGCCAGTAGTTCGCGGAAGCTCTATAGCAATCAGCCCCAGCATTTT
.	TRBD1	TRBV7-9	TRBJ1-2	CASSPPGTGVVYGYTF	TGTGCCAGCAGCCCACCGGGGACAGGGGTAGTCTATGGCTACACCTTC
.	.	TRBV7-9	TRBJ2-3	CASSLPRDASSTDTQYF	TGTGCCAGCAGCTTACCCCGGGATGCATCTAGCACAGATACGCAGTATTTT
.	TRBD2	TRBV19	TRBJ2-3	CASSSGRSTDTQYF	TGTGCCAGCTCTAGCGGGAGATCAACAGATACGCAGTATTTT
.	TRBD2	TRBV30	TRBJ2-3	CAWSGGRGGADTQYF	TGTGCCTGGAGTGGAGGGAGGGGAGGTGCAGATACGCAGTATTTT
.	.	TRBV19	TRBJ1-1	CASSIGNTMNTEAFF	TGTGCCAGTAGTATCGGGAACACCATGAACACTGAAGCTTTCTTT
.	TRBD1	TRBV7-9	TRBJ2-2	CASSSGQGTNTGELFF	TGTGCCAGCAGCTCCGGACAGGGGACGAACACCGGGGAGCTGTTTTTT
.	.	TRBV19	TRBJ2-3	CASSTGNGADTQYF	TGTGCCAGTAGTACCGGAAATGGGGCAGATACGCAGTATTTT
.	.	TRBV6-5	TRBJ1-1	CASSESGRAFF	TGTGCCAGCAGTGAGTCAGGGAGGGCTTTCTTT
.	TRBD2	TRBV4-1	TRBJ2-7	CASSQDPSGGPYEQYF	TGCGCCAGCAGCCAAGATCCTAGCGGAGGCCCCTACGAGCAGTACTTC
.	.	TRBV5-1	TRBJ2-7	CASSLGYEQYF	TGCGCCAGCAGCTTGGGCTACGAGCAGTACTTC
few	TRBD2	TRBV5-4	TRBJ2-5	CASTGPDSGSAETQYF	TGTGCCAGCACCGGGCCGGATAGCGGGAGCGCAGAGACCCAGTACTTC
few	TRBD1	TRBV7-2	TRBJ2-7	CASSAGTGYEQYF	TGTGCCAGCAGCGCCGGGACAGGGTACGAGCAGTACTTC